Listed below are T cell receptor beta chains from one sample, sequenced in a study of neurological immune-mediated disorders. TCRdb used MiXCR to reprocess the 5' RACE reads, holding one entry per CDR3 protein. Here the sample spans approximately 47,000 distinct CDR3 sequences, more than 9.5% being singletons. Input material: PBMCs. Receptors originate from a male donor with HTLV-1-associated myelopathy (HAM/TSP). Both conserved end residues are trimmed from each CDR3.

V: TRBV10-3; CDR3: AISASSGGMANEQF
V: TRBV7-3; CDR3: ASSLYRGTDTQY
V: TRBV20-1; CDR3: SASIARGTGANVLT
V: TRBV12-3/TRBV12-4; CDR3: ASSLLALGGNEQF
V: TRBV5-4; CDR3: ASSLGQPRNTEAF
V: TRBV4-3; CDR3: ASSQEVAGATYNEQF
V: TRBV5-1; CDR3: ASSLEVTGNTIY
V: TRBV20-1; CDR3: SALAGGLNEQF
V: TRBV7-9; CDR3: ASNLGTRLPREDGYT
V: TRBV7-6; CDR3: ASSLSGTARNYGYT
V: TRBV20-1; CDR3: SATGQGNTEAF
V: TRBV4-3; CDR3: ASSQDRLANSPLH
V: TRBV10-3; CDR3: AISETRQGSYEQY
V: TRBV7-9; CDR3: ASSSGAGALYEQY
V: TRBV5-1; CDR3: ASSQGQVPYEQY
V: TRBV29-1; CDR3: SVLYSQETQY
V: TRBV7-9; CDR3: ASSTRQSRAF
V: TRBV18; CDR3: ASSPERPYNSPLH
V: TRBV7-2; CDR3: ASRTDRVNTGELF
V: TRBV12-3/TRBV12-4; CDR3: ASKIQGGADEQY
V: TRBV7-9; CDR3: ASSQAREQESQY
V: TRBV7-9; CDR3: ASSIGSYEQY
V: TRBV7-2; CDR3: ASSFEAQNTQY
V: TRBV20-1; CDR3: SAGRDRGRRETQY
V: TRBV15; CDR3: ATSRDRFQAGGPTNNEQF
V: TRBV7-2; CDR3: ASSASAGNSPLH
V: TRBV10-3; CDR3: AISASPGSGTDTQY
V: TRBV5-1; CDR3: ASSLTGAEPTQY
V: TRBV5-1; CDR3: ASSLQPGPGEQF
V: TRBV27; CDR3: ASSLAPSGQETQY
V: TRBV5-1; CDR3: ASSSSRNNYGYT
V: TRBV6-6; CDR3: ASSYLGSRPSTDTQY
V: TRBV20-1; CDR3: SASWQETQY
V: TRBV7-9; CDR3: ASSRDGYEQY
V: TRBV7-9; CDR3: ASSEPGNSPLH
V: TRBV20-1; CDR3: SAPSGGALETQY
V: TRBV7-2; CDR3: ASSFGRSGLYTEAF
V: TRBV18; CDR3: ASSPLAGEDTGELF
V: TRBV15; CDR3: ATSRDNAGAQH
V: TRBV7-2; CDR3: ASSYGSTNEKLF
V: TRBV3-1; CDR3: ASSQGDTIY
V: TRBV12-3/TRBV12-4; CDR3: ASSPGLATNEKLF
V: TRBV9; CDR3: ASSVGYNTEAF
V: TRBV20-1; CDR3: SVLVPANEKLF
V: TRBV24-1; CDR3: ATSDLASSGNSYNEQF
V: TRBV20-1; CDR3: NVVQVYNSPLH
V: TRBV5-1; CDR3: ASSLVIKGNTIY
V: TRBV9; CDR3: ASSVKGAKSYNEQF
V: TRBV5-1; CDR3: ASSLVAGAETQY